Detailed here is one TCR beta chain. Its antigen is unidentified. This entry comes from a study of blood T cells in healthy people across ages. About the research overall: Capturing about one barcoded beta molecule per two T cells was achieved by template switching.

With a J-beta primer mix and a sample-barcoded 5' primer, a second PCR ran about 6 to 11 cycles. Every sample gave at least 2.5 million paired-end reads containing CDR3. TCRdb processed the 5' RACE reads anew with MiXCR; each CDR3 protein has one entry. Of around 710,000 distinct CDR3 sequences listed, roughly 47% are singletons. General study points: Across samples, TCR beta diversity tracked strongly with naive T cell percentage. Higher diversity and more naive CD4+ cells were features of long-lived donors, compared to aged donors.

Germline assignment: CDR1 SGHTA and CDR2 FQGNSA. The CDR3 loop spans 14 amino acids. V shed 1 base and J 8 bases; nucleotides not matched to a gene: 4. The sequence was obtained from a woman aged 55-70 years in good health. V is TRBV7-2 and J is TRBJ2-1; 8 bases line up with TRBD2. Sample: blood. CDR3 bases: TGTGCCAGCAGCTTAGGACTAGCGTTCGATGAGCAGTTCTTC. Its protein product is CASSLGLAFDEQFF.